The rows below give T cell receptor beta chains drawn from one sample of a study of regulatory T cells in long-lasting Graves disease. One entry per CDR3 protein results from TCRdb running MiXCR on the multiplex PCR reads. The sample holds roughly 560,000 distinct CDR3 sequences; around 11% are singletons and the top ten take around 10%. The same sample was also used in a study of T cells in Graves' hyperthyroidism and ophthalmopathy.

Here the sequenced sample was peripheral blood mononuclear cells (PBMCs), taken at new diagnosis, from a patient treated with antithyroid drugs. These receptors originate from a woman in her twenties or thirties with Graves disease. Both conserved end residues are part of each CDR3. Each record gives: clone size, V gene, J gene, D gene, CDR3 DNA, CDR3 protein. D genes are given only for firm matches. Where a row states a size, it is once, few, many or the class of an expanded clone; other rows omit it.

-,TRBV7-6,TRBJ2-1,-,TGTGCCAGCAGCCTTGGAGGAGATAGCCCGTTCTTC,CASSLGGDSPFF
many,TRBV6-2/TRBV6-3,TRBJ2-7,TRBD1,TGTGCCAGCAACAACCCGGGACAGGGGGCCAACGAGCAGTACTTC,CASNNPGQGANEQYF
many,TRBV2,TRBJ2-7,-,TGTGCCAGCAGTGTTGAAGAAGGGGAGCAGTACTTC,CASSVEEGEQYF
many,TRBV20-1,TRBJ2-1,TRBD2,TGCAGTGCTAGAGAATCCAGCGGGAGAGACAATGAGCAGTTCTTC,CSARESSGRDNEQFF
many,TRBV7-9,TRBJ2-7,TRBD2,TGTGCCAGCAGCTTAAGCGGGAGGGCCGGTGAGCAGTACTTC,CASSLSGRAGEQYF
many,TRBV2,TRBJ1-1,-,TGTGCCAGCAGTGCCCAAACTATGAAGAACACTGAAGCTTTCTTT,CASSAQTMKNTEAFF
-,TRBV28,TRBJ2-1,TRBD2,TGTGCCAGCAGGGCCCCTAGCGGGAGGGCCGATGAGCAGTTCTTC,CASRAPSGRADEQFF
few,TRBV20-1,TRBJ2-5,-,TGCAGTGCCCTAAAAGGCAGGGGCGAAGAGACCCAGTACTTC,CSALKGRGEETQYF
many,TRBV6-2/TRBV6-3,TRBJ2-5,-,TGTGCCAGCAGCCGAATATCCGAAGAGACCCAGTACTTC,CASSRISEETQYF
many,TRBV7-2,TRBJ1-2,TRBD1,TGTGCCAGCAGCTACATAAACCGGGACAGAAACTATGGCTACACCTTC,CASSYINRDRNYGYTF
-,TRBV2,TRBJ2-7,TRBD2,TGTGCCAGCATGCTCGCTAGCGGGAGACCCTACGAGCAGTACTTC,CASMLASGRPYEQYF
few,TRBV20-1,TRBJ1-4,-,TGCAGTGCTAGAGCAGGCTTCGATCTTAATGAAAAACTGTTTTTT,CSARAGFDLNEKLFF
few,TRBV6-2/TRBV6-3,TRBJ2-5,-,TGTGCCAGCAGTTACTCCAGAGGACAGCCACCCGGGACCCAGTACTTC,CASSYSRGQPPGTQYF
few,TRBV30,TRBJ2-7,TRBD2,TGTGCCTGGACCCTAGCGGGAGGGCGATACGAGCAGTACTTC,CAWTLAGGRYEQYF
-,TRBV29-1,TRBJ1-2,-,TGCAGCGTTGACCTGGTTGTTACGGACTATGGCTACACCTTC,CSVDLVVTDYGYTF
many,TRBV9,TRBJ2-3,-,TGTGCCAGCAGGAGGGGTGATACGCAGTATTTT,CASRRGDTQYF
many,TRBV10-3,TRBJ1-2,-,TGTGCCATCAGCAACTACCCGGTTGAAGATGGCTACACCTTC,CAISNYPVEDGYTF
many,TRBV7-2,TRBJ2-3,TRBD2,TGTGCCAGCAGCTTTCGAGCGGGGAGCACAGATACGCAGTATTTT,CASSFRAGSTDTQYF
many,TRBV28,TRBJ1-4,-,TGTGCCAGCAATAGCGAAGGGGGGCGTAATGAAAAACTGTTTTTT,CASNSEGGRNEKLFF
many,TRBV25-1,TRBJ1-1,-,TGTGCCAGCAGTGACAGACCCGGGGGCACTGAAGCTTTCTTT,CASSDRPGGTEAFF
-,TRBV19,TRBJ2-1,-,TGTGCCAGCCTGGGGATCTACAATGAGCAGTTCTTC,CASLGIYNEQFF
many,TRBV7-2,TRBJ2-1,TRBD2,TGTGCCAGCAGCTTCTCAAGCGGGATTGAGCAGTTCTTC,CASSFSSGIEQFF
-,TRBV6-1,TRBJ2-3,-,TGTGCCAGCAGGATTTTAGAATCGGGCAGCACAGATACGCAGTATTTT,CASRILESGSTDTQYF
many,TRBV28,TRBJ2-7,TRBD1,TGTGCCAGCAGTTTTGGGACAGGGGTCGAGCAGTACTTC,CASSFGTGVEQYF
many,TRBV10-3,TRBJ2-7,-,TGTGCCATCAGTGAAATTACCTACGAGCAGTACTTC,CAISEITYEQYF
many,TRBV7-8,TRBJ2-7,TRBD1,TGTGCCAGCAGCTTAGGCCCCTATGTACAGGGAAGGGGGCTCGAGCAGTACTTC,CASSLGPYVQGRGLEQYF
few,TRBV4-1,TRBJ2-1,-,TGCGCCAGCAGTCCAACAGCCTACTCCTACAATGAGCAGTTCTTC,CASSPTAYSYNEQFF
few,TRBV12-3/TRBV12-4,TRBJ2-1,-,TGTGCCAACGGTGGGCGGGTCCTGCAGTTCTTC,CANGGRVLQFF
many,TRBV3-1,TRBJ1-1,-,TGTGCCAGCAGCCAAGAAGGTGTAGGGAACACTGAAGCTTTCTTT,CASSQEGVGNTEAFF
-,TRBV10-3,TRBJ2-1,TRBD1,TGTGCCATCAGCTGGACAGGGGATTACAATGAGCAGTTCTTC,CAISWTGDYNEQFF
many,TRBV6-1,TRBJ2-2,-,TGTGCCAGCAGGGGGAAGGGACTGAACACCGGGGAGCTGTTTTTT,CASRGKGLNTGELFF
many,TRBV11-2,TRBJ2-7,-,TGTGCCAGCAGCCAAGACATCCCCTACGAGCAGTACTTC,CASSQDIPYEQYF
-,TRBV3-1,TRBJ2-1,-,TGTGCCAGCAGCCAAGTTTGGACGAGTTACAATGAGCAGTTCTTC,CASSQVWTSYNEQFF
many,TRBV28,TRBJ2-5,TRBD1,TGTGCCAGCAGTTTTCTCGACAGGGGGCTGCGAGAGACCCAGTACTTC,CASSFLDRGLRETQYF
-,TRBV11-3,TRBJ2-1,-,TGTGCCAGCAGCATAGGGGGGGAGACCCACAATGAGCAGTTCTTC,CASSIGGETHNEQFF
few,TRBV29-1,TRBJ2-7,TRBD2,TGCAGCGTTGGGGTACTAGCGGGAGGCCTAGGGCCCTACGAGCAGTACTTC,CSVGVLAGGLGPYEQYF
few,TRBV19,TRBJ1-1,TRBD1,TGTGCCAGTAAACGGGGGACAGGGAACACTGAAGCTTTCTTT,CASKRGTGNTEAFF
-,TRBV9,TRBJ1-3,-,TGTGCCAGCAGCACCGGGACGGCTATCTCTGGAAACACCATATATTTT,CASSTGTAISGNTIYF